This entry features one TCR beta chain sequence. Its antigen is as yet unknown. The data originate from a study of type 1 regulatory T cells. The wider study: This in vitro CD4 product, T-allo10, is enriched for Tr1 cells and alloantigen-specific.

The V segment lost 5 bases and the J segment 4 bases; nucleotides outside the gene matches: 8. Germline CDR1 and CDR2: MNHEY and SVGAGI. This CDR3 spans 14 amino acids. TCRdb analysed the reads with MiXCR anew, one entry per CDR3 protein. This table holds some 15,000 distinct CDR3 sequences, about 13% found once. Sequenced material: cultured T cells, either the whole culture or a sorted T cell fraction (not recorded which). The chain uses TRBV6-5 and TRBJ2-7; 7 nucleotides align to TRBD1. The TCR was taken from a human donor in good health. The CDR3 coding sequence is TGTGCCAGCAGTAGCCGGGACAGTACTTACGAGCAGTACTTC. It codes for CASSSRDSTYEQYF.